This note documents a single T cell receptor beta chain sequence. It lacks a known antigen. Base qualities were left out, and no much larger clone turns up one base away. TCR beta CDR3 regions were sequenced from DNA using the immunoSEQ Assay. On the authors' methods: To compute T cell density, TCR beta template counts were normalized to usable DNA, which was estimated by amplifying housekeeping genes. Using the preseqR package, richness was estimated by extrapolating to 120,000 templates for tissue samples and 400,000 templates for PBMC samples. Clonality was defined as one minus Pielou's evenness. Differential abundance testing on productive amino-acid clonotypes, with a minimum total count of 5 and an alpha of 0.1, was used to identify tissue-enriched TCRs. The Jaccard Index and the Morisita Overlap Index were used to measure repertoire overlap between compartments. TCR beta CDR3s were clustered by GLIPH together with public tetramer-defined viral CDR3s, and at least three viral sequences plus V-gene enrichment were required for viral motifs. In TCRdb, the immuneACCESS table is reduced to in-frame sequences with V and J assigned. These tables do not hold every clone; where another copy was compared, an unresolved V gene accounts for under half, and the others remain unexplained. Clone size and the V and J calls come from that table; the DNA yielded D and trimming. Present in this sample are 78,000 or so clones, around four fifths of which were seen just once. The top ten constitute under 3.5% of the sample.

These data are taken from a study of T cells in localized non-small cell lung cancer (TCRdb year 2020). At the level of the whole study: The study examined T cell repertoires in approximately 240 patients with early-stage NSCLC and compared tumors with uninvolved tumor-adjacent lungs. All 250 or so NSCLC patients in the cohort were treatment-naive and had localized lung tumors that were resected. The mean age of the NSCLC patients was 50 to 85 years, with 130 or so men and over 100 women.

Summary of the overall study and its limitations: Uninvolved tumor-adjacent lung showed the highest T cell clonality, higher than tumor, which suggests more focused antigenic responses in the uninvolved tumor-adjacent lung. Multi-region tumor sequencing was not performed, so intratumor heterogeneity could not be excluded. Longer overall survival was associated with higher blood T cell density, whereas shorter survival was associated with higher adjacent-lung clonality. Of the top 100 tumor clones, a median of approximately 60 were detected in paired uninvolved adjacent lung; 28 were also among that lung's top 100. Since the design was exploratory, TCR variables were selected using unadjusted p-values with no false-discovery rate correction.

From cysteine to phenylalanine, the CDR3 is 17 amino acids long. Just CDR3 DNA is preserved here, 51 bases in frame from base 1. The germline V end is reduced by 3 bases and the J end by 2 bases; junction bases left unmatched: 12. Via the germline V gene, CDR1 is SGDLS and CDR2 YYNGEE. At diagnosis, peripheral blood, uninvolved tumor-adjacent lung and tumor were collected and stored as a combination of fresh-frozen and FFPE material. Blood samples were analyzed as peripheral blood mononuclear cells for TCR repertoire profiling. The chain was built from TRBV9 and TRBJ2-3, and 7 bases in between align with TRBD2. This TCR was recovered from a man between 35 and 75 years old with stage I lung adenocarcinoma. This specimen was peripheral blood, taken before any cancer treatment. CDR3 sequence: CASSASGTKAYTDTQYF. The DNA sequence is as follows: TGTGCCAGCAGCGCGTCCGGGACTAAGGCCTACACAGATACGCAGTATTTT.